The 10 T cell receptor beta chains listed next were all sequenced from one sample in a study of brain T cells in children with intractable seizures. Data came from immunoSEQ multiplex PCR; TCRdb stores just in-frame clones and leaves some out. The sample lists tens of thousands of clones, 85% to 95% seen once, with roughly 1.5% in the top ten. Sequencing used peripheral blood, obtained at surgery. Receptors were obtained from a boy in the first two years of life with tuberous sclerosis and intractable seizures.

The V call is TRBV20-1, the J call TRBJ2-6; a weak D match, TRBD1 (5 bases). Trimming took off 3 bases at V and 0 bases at J, with 12 bases between the two ends. Germline V gene data show CDR1 as DFQATT and CDR2 as SNEGSKA (reference sequence). This CDR3 has 16 amino acids. DNA for the CDR3: TGCAGTGCTAGTAAGGGGCCGTACTCTGGGGCCAACGTCCTGACTTTC. The encoded protein is CSASKGPYSGANVLTF.

The V call is TRBV28, the J call TRBJ1-2; D might be TRBD1 (5 bases). Germline V CDR1 and CDR2: MDHEN, SYDVKM. Trimming removed 4 bases at V and 14 bases at J, with 17 bases between. CDR3 length: 12 residues. CDR3 protein: CASSWVREVGTF. The CDR3 DNA sequence: TGTGCCAGCAGTTGGGTCAGGGAGGTTGGGACCTTC.

The chain links TRBV11-1 to TRBJ1-1, with D perhaps TRBD1 (5 bases). Trimming removed 3 bases from V and 2 bases from J, with 7 bases in between. The CDR3 has 13 amino acids. Germline values: CDR1 SGHAT, CDR2 FQDESV (reference sequence). The CDR3 coding sequence is TGTGCCAGCAGCTTCGGGACCAACACTGAAGCTTTCTTT. Its translation is CASSFGTNTEAFF.

The chain recombines TRBV27 with TRBJ2-6; possibly TRBD2 for D (6 bases). The germline V and J ends were trimmed by 1 base and 0 bases, with 10 bases remaining between them. Germline V gene data show CDR1 as MNHEY and CDR2 as SMNVEV (reference sequence). The CDR3 spans 17 residues. The CDR3 bases are TGTGCCAGCAGTTTATGGTTCGGGGGCTCTGGGGCCAACGTCCTGACTTTC. Translating gives CASSLWFGGSGANVLTF.

The chain uses TRBV9 and TRBJ2-5; D tentatively reads TRBD1 or TRBD2 (6 bases each). Germline lookup yields CDR1 SGDLS and CDR2 YYNGEE. The V end lost 4 bases, the J end lost 2 bases, and 18 bases lay between the germline ends. The CDR3 is made up of 16 amino acids. CDR3 nucleotide sequence: TGTGCCAGCAGCTTAGGAGGGGGAGAAGGTCAAGAGACCCAGTACTTC. Translated, it gives CASSLGGGEGQETQYF.

The chain couples TRBV2 to TRBJ1-3, with 8 bases identical to TRBD1. Per germline, CDR1 SNHLY and CDR2 FYNNEI. CDR3 length equals 14 residues. V dropped 6 bases and J dropped 7; count of bases not matched to a gene: 8. CDR3 in DNA: TGTGCCAGCAGGCTCCAGGGGGCAGTGAACACCATATATTTT. Its translation: CASRLQGAVNTIYF.

The chain uses TRBV19 and TRBJ1-2; no clear D gene. The CDR3 length is 14 residues. V lost 10 bases and J lost 2, with 17 bases in between. The germline gives CDR1 LNHDA, CDR2 SQIVND (reference sequence). CDR3 in amino acids: CATNIPGPNYGYTF. The CDR3 DNA reads TGTGCCACTAACATCCCCGGGCCCAACTATGGCTACACCTTC.

The rearrangement joins TRBV5-1 to TRBJ2-3; 9 bases match TRBD2. Germline CDR1 SGHRS, CDR2 YFSETQ. V lost 0 bases, J lost 1 base, and 0 bases stayed unmatched. The CDR3 sequence is 15 residues long. The CDR3 DNA reads as TGCGCCAGCAGCTTGGGACTAGCGGGCACAGATACGCAGTATTTT. This translates into CASSLGLAGTDTQYF.

This rearrangement joins TRBV2 to TRBJ1-5; unclear D gene. Trimming shortened V by 6 bases and J by 3 bases, and 6 bases separated the two germline ends. Germline CDR1 is SNHLY and CDR2 is FYNNEI. The CDR3 covers 12 residues. CDR3 coding DNA: TGTGCCAGCAGACCTAACAATCAGCCCCAGCATTTT. Translating gives CASRPNNQPQHF.

The chain employs TRBV6-6 and TRBJ2-3; no definite D call. Trimming took 4 bases from V and 0 from J, leaving 2 bases between them. This CDR3 contains 12 residues. Looked up from germline, CDR1 is MNHNY and CDR2 is SVGAGI (reference sequence). The CDR3: CASSFSTDTQYF. Here the CDR3 DNA reads TGTGCCAGCAGTTTTAGCACAGATACGCAGTATTTT.